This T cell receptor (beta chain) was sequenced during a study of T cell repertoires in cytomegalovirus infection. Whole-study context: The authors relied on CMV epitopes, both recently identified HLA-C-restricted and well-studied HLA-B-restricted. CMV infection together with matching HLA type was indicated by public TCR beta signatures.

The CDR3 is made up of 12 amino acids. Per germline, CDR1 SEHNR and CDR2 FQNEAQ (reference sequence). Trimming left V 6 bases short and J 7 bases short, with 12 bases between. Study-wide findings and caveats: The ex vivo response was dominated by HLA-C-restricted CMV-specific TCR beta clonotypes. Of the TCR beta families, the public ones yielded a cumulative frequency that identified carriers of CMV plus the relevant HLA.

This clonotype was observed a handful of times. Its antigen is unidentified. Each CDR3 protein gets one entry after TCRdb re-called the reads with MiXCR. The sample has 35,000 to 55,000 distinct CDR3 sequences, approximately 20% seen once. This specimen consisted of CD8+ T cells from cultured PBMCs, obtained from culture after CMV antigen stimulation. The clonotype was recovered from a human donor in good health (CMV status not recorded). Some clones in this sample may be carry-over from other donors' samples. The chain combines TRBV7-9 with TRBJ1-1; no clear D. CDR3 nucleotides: TGTGCCAGCAGAATCGGCGGGTATGAAGCTTTCTTT. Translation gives CASRIGGYEAFF.